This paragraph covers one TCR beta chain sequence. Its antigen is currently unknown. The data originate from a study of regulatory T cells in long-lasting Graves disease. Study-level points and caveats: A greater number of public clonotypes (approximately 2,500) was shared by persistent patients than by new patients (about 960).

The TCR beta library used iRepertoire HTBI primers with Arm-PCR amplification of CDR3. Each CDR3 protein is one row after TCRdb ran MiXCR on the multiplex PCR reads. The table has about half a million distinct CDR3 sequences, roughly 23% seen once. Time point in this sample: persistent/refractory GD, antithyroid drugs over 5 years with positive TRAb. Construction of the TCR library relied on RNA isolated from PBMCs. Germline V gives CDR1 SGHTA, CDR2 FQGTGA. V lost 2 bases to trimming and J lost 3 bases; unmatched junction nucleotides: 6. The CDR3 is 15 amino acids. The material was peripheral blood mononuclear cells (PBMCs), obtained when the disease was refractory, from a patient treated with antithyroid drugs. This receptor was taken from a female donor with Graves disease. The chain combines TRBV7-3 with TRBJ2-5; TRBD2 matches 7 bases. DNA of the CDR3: TGTGCCAGCAGCTTAGTTCGGCTAGCGGAAGAGACCCAGTACTTC. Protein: CASSLVRLAEETQYF.